A selection of T cell receptor beta chains follows, all from one sample in a study of blood T cell repertoires in COVID-19. TCRdb keeps only in-frame clones here, not all; method: immunoSEQ multiplex PCR. The sample gives 19,000 or so clones, nearly 90% of which show up once; around 8.9% is in the top ten. The sequenced sample was peripheral blood. The receptors here all came from a man aged 35 to 55 with active COVID-19. CDR3s include the opening cysteine and the closing phenylalanine or tryptophan. D genes are given only for firm matches. Size is omitted from some rows. Given values are once, few, many or a class for expanded clones.

>TRBV3-1/TRBV3-2|TRBD2|13|NA|TRBJ2-7
TGTGCCAGCAGCGTTAGCGGGGCCTACGAGCAGTACTTC
CASSVSGAYEQYF
>TRBV19|TRBD2|13|NA|TRBJ2-1
TGTGCCAGTAGTATATCGGGGGGAGATGAGCAGTTCTTC
CASSISGGDEQFF
>TRBV7-2|NA|14|NA|TRBJ2-5
TGTGCCAGCAGCTTAGATGTCGGCCAAGAGACCCAGTACTTC
CASSLDVGQETQYF
>TRBV14|TRBD1|21|NA|TRBJ2-1
TGTGCCAGCAGCCAAGAGTTGTCCGGACAGGAGTCTTCAGGGTCCTACAATGAGCAGTTCTTC
CASSQELSGQESSGSYNEQFF
>TRBV19|TRBD2|13|NA|TRBJ2-4
TGTGCCAGTAGTATAGTGGGTAGCGGGGTTTTAGCCTTC
CASSIVGSGVLAF
>TRBV5-1|NA|16|NA|TRBJ2-1
TGCGCCAGCAGCTTGGCCGGAACAGGGACCTACAATGAGCAGTTCTTC
CASSLAGTGTYNEQFF
>TRBV3-1/TRBV3-2|NA|15|NA|TRBJ1-2
TGTGCCAGCAGCCAAGATAACGGGAATCGATGTGGCTACACCTTC
CASSQDNGNRCGYTF
>TRBV5-1|NA|13|NA|TRBJ2-5
TGCGCCAGCAGCCTACAGGGTGGAGAGACCCAGTACTTC
CASSLQGGETQYF
>TRBV7-2|TRBD1|18|NA|TRBJ1-6
TGTGCCAGCAGCTCGGACAGGTTGAGAAGCTCCTATAATTCACCCCTCCACTTT
CASSSDRLRSSYNSPLHF
>TRBV19|NA|13|once|TRBJ1-3
TGTGCCAGTAGTATCCCCAGAGGAAACACCATATATTTT
CASSIPRGNTIYF
>TRBV4-1|NA|14|NA|TRBJ1-1
TGCGCCAGCAGCCAAGTTGGAGGGAACACTGAAGCTTTCTTT
CASSQVGGNTEAFF
>TRBV19|NA|13|NA|TRBJ1-1
TGTGCCAGTAGTATAGTAGCGAACACTGAAGCTTTCTTT
CASSIVANTEAFF
>TRBV19|TRBD1|14|NA|TRBJ2-3
TGTGCCAGTAGTGACAGGGGAGTGTCAGATACGCAGTATTTT
CASSDRGVSDTQYF
>TRBV7-2|NA|13|once|TRBJ2-3
TGTGCCAGCAGCTTAGGGGTCAGGAATACGCAGTATTTT
CASSLGVRNTQYF
>TRBV7-6|NA|14|NA|TRBJ2-3
TGTGCCAGCAGCTTCTACTTCTGGACAGATACGCAGTATTTT
CASSFYFWTDTQYF